Below, one T cell receptor (beta chain) is given with its context. Its antigen remains unknown. These data originate in a study of shared clonotypes between healthy human individuals. At the level of the study: For every donor, three CD4 naive, three CD4 memory, two CD8 naive and one CD8 memory plates were used.

The CDR3 has 9 residues. Germline values: CDR1 DFQATT, CDR2 SNEGSKA (reference sequence). Trimming removed 5 bases from V and 12 bases from J; junction bases left unmatched: 3. A CD45RA-negative memory subset and a CD45RA+ naive subset were separated from the CD4+ cells. Study results and caveats: Naive CD4 clonotype sharing across several donors was about 5%.

Sorted-subset replicate PCR reactions were performed with approximately 200 ng DNA, corresponding to tens of thousands of T cell genomes. Using immunoSEQ multiplex PCR, the repertoire was profiled, and TCRdb retains in-frame clones only, with some absent. This sample has nearly 1,000,000 clones, with 76% found just once. This clonotype was sampled from a man aged 18 to 30 in good health. The sequenced sample consisted of memory CD4+ T cells sorted from blood. Subset: CD45RA-negative fraction. The chain is built from TRBV20-1 and TRBJ1-2; 7 bases match TRBD1. The CDR3 here is CSAPQGNTF. The CDR3 DNA reads as TGCAGTGCTCCACAGGGGAACACCTTC.